This T cell receptor beta chain was profiled in a study of graft-versus-host responses after intestinal transplantation. Across the whole study: Every one of the recipients received anti-thymocyte globulin induction and afterwards took tacrolimus and steroids for roughly three years.

Clones were sequenced by immunoSEQ multiplex PCR, and TCRdb holds only the in-frame ones, with some missing. The table has just under 90,000 clones, 83% seen once. Germline trimming cut 5 bases from V and 5 bases from J; bases unmatched to any gene: 7. Germline CDR1 and CDR2: MNHEY and SMNVEV (reference sequence). This CDR3 contains 16 residues. As concerns this clone: Its antigen is unidentified.

The chain employs TRBV27 and TRBJ2-3, with 13 bases identical to TRBD2. The sample in question was unstimulated CD8+ T cells sorted from spleen or lymph node cells, obtained before intestinal transplant. The sequence derives from a human donor who received an intestinal transplant. Here the CDR3 reads CASSAGLAGWGDTQYF. The CDR3 nucleotides read TGTGCCAGCAGTGCGGGACTAGCGGGATGGGGAGATACGCAGTATTTT.